This TCR beta chain was sequenced during a study of blood T cells in healthy people across ages. Study conclusions and caveats: Expanded clonotype shifts may have been confounded, as the donors had an unknown CMV status.

The CDR3 covers 13 residues. Germline V gene data show CDR1 as MNHEY and CDR2 as SMNVEV (reference sequence). V was trimmed by 7 bases and J by 6 bases, leaving 15 bases between them. Notes on this clonotype: The antigen remains unidentified.

A second PCR of 7 to 11 cycles used a sample-barcoded 5' primer and a J-beta primer mix. MiXCR was run by TCRdb on the 5' RACE reads, yielding one entry per CDR3 protein. The table shows over a million distinct CDR3 sequences, with approximately 43% occurring only once. This chain joins TRBV27 and TRBJ1-1, with D possibly matching TRBD1 (5 bases). The receptor comes from a woman under 30 in good health. What was sequenced was blood. The CDR3 DNA follows: TGTGCCAGCACCTGGGGGGGGACCGCTGAAGCTTTCTTT. Its protein product is CASTWGGTAEAFF.